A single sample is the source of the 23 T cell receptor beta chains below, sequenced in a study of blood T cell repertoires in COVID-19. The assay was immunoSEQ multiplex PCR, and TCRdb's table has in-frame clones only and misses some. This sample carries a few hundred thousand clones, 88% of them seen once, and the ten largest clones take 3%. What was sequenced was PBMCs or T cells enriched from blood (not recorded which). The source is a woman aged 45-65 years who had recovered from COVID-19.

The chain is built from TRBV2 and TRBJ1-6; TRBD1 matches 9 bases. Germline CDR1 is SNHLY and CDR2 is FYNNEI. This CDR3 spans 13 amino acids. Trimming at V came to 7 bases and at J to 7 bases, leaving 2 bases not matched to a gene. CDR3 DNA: TGTGCCAGCAAGGGGACAGGGAATTCACCCCTCCACTTT. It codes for CASKGTGNSPLHF.

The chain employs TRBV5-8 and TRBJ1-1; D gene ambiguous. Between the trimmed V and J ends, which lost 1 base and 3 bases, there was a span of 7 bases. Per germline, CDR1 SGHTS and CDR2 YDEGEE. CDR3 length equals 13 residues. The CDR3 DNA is TGTGCCAGCAGCTTGCAGCTAGACACTGAAGCTTTCTTT. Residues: CASSLQLDTEAFF. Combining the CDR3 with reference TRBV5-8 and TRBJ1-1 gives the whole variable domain EAGVTQSPTHLIKTRGQQATLRCSPISGHTSVYWYQQALGLGLQFLLWYDEGEERNRGNFPPRFSGRQFPNYSSELNVNALELEDSALYLCASSLQLDTEAFFGQGTRLTVV.

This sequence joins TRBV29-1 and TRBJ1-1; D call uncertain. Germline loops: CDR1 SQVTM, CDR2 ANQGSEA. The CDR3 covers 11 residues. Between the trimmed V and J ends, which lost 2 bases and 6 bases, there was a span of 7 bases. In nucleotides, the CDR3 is TGCAGCGTTGAAATCCAGTCTGAAGCTTTCTTT. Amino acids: CSVEIQSEAFF.

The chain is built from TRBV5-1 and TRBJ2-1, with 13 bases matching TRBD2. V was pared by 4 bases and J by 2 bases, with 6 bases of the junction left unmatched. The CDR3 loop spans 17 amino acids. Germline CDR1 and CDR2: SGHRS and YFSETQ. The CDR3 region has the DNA TGCGCCAGCAGCATTCGACTAGCGGGAGGCCCCTACAATGAGCAGTTCTTC. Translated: CASSIRLAGGPYNEQFF.

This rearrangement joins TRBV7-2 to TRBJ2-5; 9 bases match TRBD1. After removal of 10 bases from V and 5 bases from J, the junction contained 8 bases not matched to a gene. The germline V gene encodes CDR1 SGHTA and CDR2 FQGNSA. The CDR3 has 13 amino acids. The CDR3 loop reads CATSGGQGETQYF. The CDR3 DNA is TGTGCCACCTCAGGTGGACAGGGGGAGACCCAGTACTTC. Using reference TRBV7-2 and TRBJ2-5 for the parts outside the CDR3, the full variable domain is GAGVSQSPSNKVTEKGKDVELRCDPISGHTALYWYRQSLGQGLEFLIYFQGNSAPDKSGLPSDRFSAERTGGSVSTLTIQRTQQEDSAVYLCATSGGQGETQYFGPGTRLLVL.

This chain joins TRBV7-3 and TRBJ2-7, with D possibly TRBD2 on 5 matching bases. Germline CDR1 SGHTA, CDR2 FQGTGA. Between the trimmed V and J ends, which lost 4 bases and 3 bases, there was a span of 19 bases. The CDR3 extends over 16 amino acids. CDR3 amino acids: CASSSSPASGLYEQYF. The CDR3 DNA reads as TGTGCCAGCAGCTCGAGCCCAGCCTCCGGACTCTACGAGCAGTACTTC.

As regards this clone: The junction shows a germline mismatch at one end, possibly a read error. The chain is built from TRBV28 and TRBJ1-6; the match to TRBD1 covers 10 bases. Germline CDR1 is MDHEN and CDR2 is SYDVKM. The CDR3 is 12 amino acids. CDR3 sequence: CASSLRGQGPSF. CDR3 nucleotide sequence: TGTGCCAGCAGTTTAAGGGGACAGGGGCCCTCCTTT.

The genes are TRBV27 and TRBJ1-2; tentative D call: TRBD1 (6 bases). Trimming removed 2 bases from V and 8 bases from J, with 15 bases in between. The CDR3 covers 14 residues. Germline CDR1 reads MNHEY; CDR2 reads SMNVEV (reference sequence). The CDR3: CASSLAGDILGYTF. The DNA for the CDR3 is TGTGCCAGCAGTTTAGCGGGGGACATATTAGGCTACACCTTC.

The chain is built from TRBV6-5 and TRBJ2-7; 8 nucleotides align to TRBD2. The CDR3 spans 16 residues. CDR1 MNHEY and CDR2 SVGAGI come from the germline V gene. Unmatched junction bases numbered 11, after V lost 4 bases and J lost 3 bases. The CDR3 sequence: CASSLGFAGGVYEQYF. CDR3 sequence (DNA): TGTGCCAGCAGTTTGGGGTTTGCGGGAGGCGTCTACGAGCAGTACTTC.

The chain's CDR3 is CATSTRTGGKFF. CDR3 in DNA: TGTGCCACCAGCACCAGGACAGGGGGGAAGTTCTTC. This sequence joins TRBV24-1 and TRBJ2-1, with 10 bases fitting TRBD1. Germline V gene lookup returns CDR1 KGHDR and CDR2 SFDVKD. The length of the CDR3 is 12 residues. The V segment lost 7 bases and the J segment 14 bases; nucleotides outside the gene matches: 7.

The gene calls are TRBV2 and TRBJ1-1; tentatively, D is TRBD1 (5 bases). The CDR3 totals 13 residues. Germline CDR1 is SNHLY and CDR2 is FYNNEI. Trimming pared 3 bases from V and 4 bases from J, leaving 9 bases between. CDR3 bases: TGTGCCAGCAGTGATAGGGGCGTCACTGAAGCTTTCTTT. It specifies CASSDRGVTEAFF.

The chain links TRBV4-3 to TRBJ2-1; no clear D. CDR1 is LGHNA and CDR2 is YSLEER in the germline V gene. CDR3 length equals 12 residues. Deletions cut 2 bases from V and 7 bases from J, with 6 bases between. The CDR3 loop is CASSQLGNEQFF. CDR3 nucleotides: TGCGCCAGCAGCCAACTAGGAAATGAGCAGTTCTTC.

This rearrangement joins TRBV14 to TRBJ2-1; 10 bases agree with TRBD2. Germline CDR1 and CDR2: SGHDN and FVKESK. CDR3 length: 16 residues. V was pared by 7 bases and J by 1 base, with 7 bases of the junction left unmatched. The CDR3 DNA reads TGTGCCAGCAACACCGGACTAGCGGCTTCCTACAATGAGCAGTTCTTC. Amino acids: CASNTGLAASYNEQFF.

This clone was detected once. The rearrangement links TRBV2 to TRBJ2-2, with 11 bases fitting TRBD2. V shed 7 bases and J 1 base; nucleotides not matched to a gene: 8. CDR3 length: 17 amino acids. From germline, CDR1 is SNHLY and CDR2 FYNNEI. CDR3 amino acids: CASTPGLAVENTGELFF. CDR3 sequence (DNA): TGTGCCAGCACCCCGGGACTAGCGGTCGAGAACACCGGGGAGCTGTTTTTT. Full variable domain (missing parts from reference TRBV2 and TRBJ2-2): EPEVTQTPSHQVTQMGQEVILRCVPISNHLYFYWYRQILGQKVEFLVSFYNNEISEKSEIFDDQFSVERPDGSNFTLKIRSTKLEDSAMYFCASTPGLAVENTGELFFGEGSRLTVL.

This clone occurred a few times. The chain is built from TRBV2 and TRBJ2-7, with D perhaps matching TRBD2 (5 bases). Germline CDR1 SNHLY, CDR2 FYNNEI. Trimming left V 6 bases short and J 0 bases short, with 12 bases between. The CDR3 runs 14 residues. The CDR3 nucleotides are TGTGCCAGCAGCTGGACTCCCAGCTCCTACGAGCAGTACTTC. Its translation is CASSWTPSSYEQYF.

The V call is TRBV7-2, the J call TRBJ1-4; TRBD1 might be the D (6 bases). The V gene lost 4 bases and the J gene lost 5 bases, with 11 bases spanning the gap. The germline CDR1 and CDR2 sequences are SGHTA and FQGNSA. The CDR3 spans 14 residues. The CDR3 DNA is TGTGCCAGCAGCTCACAGGGCAGAAATGAAAAACTGTTTTTT. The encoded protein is CASSSQGRNEKLFF.

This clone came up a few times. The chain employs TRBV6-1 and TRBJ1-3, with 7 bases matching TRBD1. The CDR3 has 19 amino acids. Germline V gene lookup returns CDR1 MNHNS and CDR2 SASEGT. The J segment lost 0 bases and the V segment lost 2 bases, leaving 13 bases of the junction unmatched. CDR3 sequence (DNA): TGTGCCAGCAGTGAATACCGAGGGGACAGTCTTGGCTCTGGAAACACCATATATTTT. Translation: CASSEYRGDSLGSGNTIYF.

As DNA, the CDR3 is TGTGCCAGCAGCTTAGTCGGAGGGAGGAGTTCGGGAAACACCATATATTTT. This sequence encodes CASSLVGGRSSGNTIYF. V gene TRBV7-2 combines with J gene TRBJ1-3, with D hard to call. CDR3 size: 17 residues. V was shortened by 1 base and J by 4 bases, with 17 bases between the two germline ends. Germline loops: CDR1 SGHTA, CDR2 FQGNSA.

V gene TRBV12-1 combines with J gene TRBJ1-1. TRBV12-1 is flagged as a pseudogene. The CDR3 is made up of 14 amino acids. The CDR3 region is CASSFQRSNTEAFF. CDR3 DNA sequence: TGTGCCAGCAGCTTCCAGCGATCGAACACTGAAGCTTTCTTT.

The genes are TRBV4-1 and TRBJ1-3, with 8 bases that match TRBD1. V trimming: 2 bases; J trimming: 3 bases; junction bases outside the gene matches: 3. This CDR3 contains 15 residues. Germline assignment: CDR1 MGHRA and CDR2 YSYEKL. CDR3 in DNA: TGCGCCAGCAGCCAACAGGGGGCTAGTGGAAACACCATATATTTT. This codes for CASSQQGASGNTIYF.

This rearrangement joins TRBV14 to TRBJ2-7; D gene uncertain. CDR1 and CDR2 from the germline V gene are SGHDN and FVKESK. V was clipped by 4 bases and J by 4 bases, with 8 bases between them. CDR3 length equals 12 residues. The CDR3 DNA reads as TGTGCCAGCAGCCGGTCGGTGTACGAGCAGTACTTC. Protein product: CASSRSVYEQYF.

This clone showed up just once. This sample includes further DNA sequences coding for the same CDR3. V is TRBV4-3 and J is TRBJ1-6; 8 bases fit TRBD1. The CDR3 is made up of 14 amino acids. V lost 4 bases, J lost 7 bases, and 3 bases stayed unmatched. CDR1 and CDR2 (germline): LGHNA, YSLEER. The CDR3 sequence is CASSLGTGNSPLHF. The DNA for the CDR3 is TGCGCCAGCAGCCTAGGGACAGGAAATTCACCCCTCCACTTT.

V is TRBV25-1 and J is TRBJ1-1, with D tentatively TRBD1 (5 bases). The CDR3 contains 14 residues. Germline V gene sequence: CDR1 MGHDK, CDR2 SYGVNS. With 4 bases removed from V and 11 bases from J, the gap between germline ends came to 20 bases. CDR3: CASSAGGETLRAFF. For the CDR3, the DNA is TGTGCCAGCAGTGCTGGAGGGGAGACACTGAGGGCTTTCTTT.